One sample yielded the 17 T cell receptor beta chains listed below, sequenced in a study of immune cell composition in non-small cell lung cancer. Measured with immunoSEQ multiplex PCR; TCRdb has only the in-frame clones, and not every one. The sample lists around 10,000 clones; around 60% were seen once. The sample was lung tumor tissue. Receptors were obtained from a human donor with non-small cell lung cancer.

This chain uses TRBV5-1 with TRBJ2-2; perhaps TRBD1 as D (5 bases). V was shortened by 4 bases and J by 7 bases, with 11 bases between the two germline ends. Germline V gives CDR1 SGHRS, CDR2 YFSETQ. The CDR3 runs to 13 residues. The CDR3 spells CASSLQGNGELFF. CDR3 DNA: TGCGCCAGCAGCCTCCAGGGCAACGGGGAGCTGTTTTTT.

The gene calls are TRBV5-5 and TRBJ1-3, with D perhaps TRBD1 (5 bases). Germline V gene data show CDR1 as SGHKS and CDR2 as YYEKEE (reference sequence). The V gene lost 2 bases and the J gene lost 4 bases, with 13 bases spanning the gap. This CDR3 has 15 residues. The DNA of the CDR3 is TGTGCCAGCAGCTTTCAGGGATCGTCCGGAAACACCATATATTTT. It translates to CASSFQGSSGNTIYF.

V usage is TRBV28 and J usage is TRBJ2-7; D is possibly TRBD1 (5 bases). Germline assignment: CDR1 MDHEN and CDR2 SYDVKM. Trimming shortened V by 6 bases and J by 0 bases, and 18 bases separated the two germline ends. The CDR3 loop spans 16 amino acids. Here the CDR3 reads CASRQSHRLPSYEQYF. The CDR3 coding sequence is TGTGCCAGCAGACAAAGTCACAGGCTCCCCTCCTACGAGCAGTACTTC.

The chain links TRBV11-2 to TRBJ2-7; D perhaps matches TRBD2 (6 bases). V was clipped by 1 base and J by 2 bases, with 15 bases between them. The CDR3 runs 16 residues. CDR1 SGHAT and CDR2 FQNNGV come from the germline V gene. The CDR3 loop reads CASSLATGGLTYEQYF. The DNA for the CDR3 is TGTGCCAGCAGCTTAGCGACCGGGGGTTTAACCTACGAGCAGTACTTC.

The chain recombines TRBV11-2 with TRBJ1-1; D gene unclear. CDR3 length: 14 residues. CDR1 and CDR2 (germline): SGHAT, FQNNGV. V was shortened by 4 bases and J by 2 bases, with 11 bases between the two germline ends. Written as DNA, the CDR3 is TGTGCCAGCAGCTCCCCTCGGGGAAACACTGAAGCTTTCTTT. Its protein is CASSSPRGNTEAFF. Full variable domain (outside the CDR3, taken from reference TRBV11-2 and TRBJ1-1): EAGVAQSPRYKIIEKRQSVAFWCNPISGHATLYWYQQILGQGPKLLIQFQNNGVVDDSQLPKDRFSAERLKGVDSTLKIQPAKLEDSAVYLCASSSPRGNTEAFFGQGTRLTVV.

This clone was counted a few times. The chain is built from TRBV30 and TRBJ2-4; D may be TRBD1 (6 bases). Germline CDR1 reads GTSNPN; CDR2 reads SVGIG (reference sequence). The germline V and J ends were trimmed by 3 bases and 6 bases, with 12 bases remaining between them. This CDR3 comprises 13 residues. Here the CDR3 reads CAWRTGHRNIQYF. For the CDR3, the DNA is TGTGCCTGGAGAACGGGACACCGAAACATTCAGTACTTC.

The chain has TRBV5-8 and TRBJ2-1; D remains ambiguous. The CDR3 loop spans 12 amino acids. Germline values: CDR1 SGHTS, CDR2 YDEGEE. Trimming removed 0 bases from V and 7 bases from J, with 5 bases in between. The CDR3 protein is CASSLVLNEQFF. The CDR3 DNA is TGTGCCAGCAGCTTGGTGCTAAATGAGCAGTTCTTC.

The chain employs TRBV7-2 and TRBJ1-2; D unresolved. CDR3 size: 15 residues. Germline V gives CDR1 SGHTA, CDR2 FQGNSA. Trimming took off 7 bases at V and 8 bases at J, with 23 bases between the two ends. CDR3 sequence (DNA): TGTGCCAGCACTTCCGCACCCCGGTCCCCTATGGGCTACACCTTC. As protein: CASTSAPRSPMGYTF.

The chain has TRBV5-3 and TRBJ2-1, with D possibly being TRBD2 (6 bases). TRBV5-3 belongs to the ORF category, with a function that is uncertain. With 0 bases removed from V and 0 bases from J, the gap between germline ends came to 7 bases. The CDR3 extends over 15 amino acids. In DNA, the CDR3 is TGTGCCAGAAGCTTGGGCGGGATCTCCTACAATGAGCAGTTCTTC. This codes for CARSLGGISYNEQFF.

For this clone: One end of the junction varies from germline; a read error may be responsible. Different DNA sequences within this sample yield the same CDR3. The V gene is TRBV15, the J gene TRBJ2-7; TRBD1 matches 8 bases. Germline V lookup: CDR1 LNHNV, CDR2 YYDKDF (reference sequence). This CDR3 spans 15 amino acids. CDR3 nucleotide sequence: TGCGCCACCAGCAGCCTAACAGGGGGGATGAACGAGCAGTACTTC. This codes for CATSSLTGGMNEQYF.

The rearrangement joins TRBV5-1 to TRBJ2-6, with D tentatively TRBD2 (5 bases). Deletions cut 3 bases from V and 0 bases from J, with 10 bases between. The CDR3 has 16 residues. In germline, CDR1 is SGHRS, CDR2 YFSETQ. In nucleotides, the CDR3 is TGCGCCAGCAGCTCGGGATTTAGCTCTGGGGCCAACGTCCTGACTTTC. Translation gives CASSSGFSSGANVLTF.

The chain employs TRBV30 and TRBJ2-1; 7 bases are shared with TRBD1. Germline CDR1 GTSNPN, CDR2 SVGIG (reference sequence). This CDR3 region has 13 residues. V dropped 0 bases and J dropped 8; count of bases not matched to a gene: 4. The CDR3 here is CAWSVDRVHEQFF. The DNA for the CDR3 is TGTGCCTGGAGTGTAGACAGGGTCCATGAGCAGTTCTTC.

The V and J genes are TRBV7-2 and TRBJ1-2; no clear D. The CDR3 sequence is 11 residues long. V lost 2 bases and J 6 bases, leaving 4 bases between the germline ends. Germline V gene sequence: CDR1 SGHTA, CDR2 FQGNSA. Written as DNA, the CDR3 is TGTGCCAGCAGCTTATTTAATGGCTACACCTTC. Translated, it gives CASSLFNGYTF.

This CDR3 is CASSTKREGLGETQYF. The CDR3 coding sequence is TGTGCCAGTAGTACCAAGCGGGAGGGCCTGGGGGAGACCCAGTACTTC. The rearrangement uses TRBV19 and TRBJ2-5, with 10 bases aligning to TRBD2. The trim removed 4 bases at V and 5 bases at J, leaving 10 bases unmatched. From germline, CDR1 is LNHDA and CDR2 SQIVND (reference sequence). This CDR3 has 16 amino acids. The full variable domain, with the rest looked up from reference TRBV19 and TRBJ2-5, is DGGITQSPKYLFRKEGQNVTLSCEQNLNHDAMYWYRQDPGQGLRLIYYSQIVNDFQKGDIAEGYSVSREKKESFPLTVTSAQKNPTAFYLCASSTKREGLGETQYFGPGTRLLVL.

V is TRBV7-9 and J is TRBJ2-1; D perhaps matches TRBD1 (6 bases). The CDR3 extends over 16 amino acids. V shed 7 bases and J shed 0 bases, with 16 bases lying between them. Germline V lookup: CDR1 SEHNR, CDR2 FQNEAQ (reference sequence). CDR3 amino acids: CASTPYGGLSYNEQFF. CDR3 DNA: TGTGCCAGCACCCCCTATGGGGGCCTCTCCTACAATGAGCAGTTCTTC.

This clone was recorded only once. The V gene is TRBV27, the J gene TRBJ2-5; 10 bases map to TRBD2. The CDR3 is 16 residues long. Trimming at V came to 4 bases and at J to 5 bases, leaving 10 bases not matched to a gene. The germline V gene encodes CDR1 MNHEY and CDR2 SMNVEV (reference sequence). CDR3 coding DNA: TGTGCCAGCAGTTCCTGGGGAGCGGGAGGGCTGGAGACCCAGTACTTC. Encoded protein: CASSSWGAGGLETQYF.

This sequence joins TRBV6-5 and TRBJ1-3, with D possibly being TRBD1 (5 bases). This CDR3 is built from 15 residues. From germline, CDR1 is MNHEY and CDR2 SVGAGI. The germline V and J ends were trimmed by 8 bases and 3 bases, with 17 bases remaining between them. The chain's CDR3 is CASADRRDFGNTIYF. In DNA form, the CDR3 reads TGTGCCAGCGCCGACCGCCGGGACTTTGGAAACACCATATATTTT.